The 23 T cell receptor beta chains presented below share a single source sample, sequenced in a study of T cells in Graves' hyperthyroidism and ophthalmopathy. Using RNA transcripts as the source, TCR beta CDR3 regions were amplified. First-round RT-PCR with HTBI primers amplified the TCR CDR3 region. TCRdb itself ran the multiplex PCR reads through MiXCR, one entry per CDR3 protein. This table holds approximately 40,000 distinct CDR3 sequences, roughly 50% found once. The specimen sequenced was blood. Receptors were obtained from a middle-aged man with Graves' ophthalmopathy.

In this sample, this clonotype turned up once. The CDR3 ends on some other residue instead of the conserved phenylalanine or tryptophan, so this is likely a read error. The rearrangement uses TRBV11-2 and TRBJ2-1; D possibly uses TRBD1 or TRBD2 (6 bases each). Per germline, CDR1 SGHAT and CDR2 FQNNGV. V was cut by 11 bases and J by 8 bases, with 22 bases left in between. This CDR3 has 14 amino acids. CDR3 region: CAGGGPSDMDEQFL. The CDR3 DNA reads as TGTGCCGGAGGGGGGCCCAGCGATATGGATGAGCAGTTCCTC.

V and J are TRBV15 and TRBJ1-5, with 7 bases aligning to TRBD1. The CDR3 extends over 14 amino acids. V dropped 8 bases and J dropped 5; count of bases not matched to a gene: 9. Germline CDR1 and CDR2: LNHNV and YYDKDF (reference sequence). The chain's CDR3 is CATYQGGQYQPQHF. CDR3 nucleotides: TGTGCCACCTATCAGGGGGGCCAATATCAGCCCCAGCATTTT.

V and J are TRBV9 and TRBJ2-7, with a tentative D call TRBD1 (5 bases). V lost 1 base to trimming and J lost 2 bases, with 13 bases between them. This CDR3 contains 15 residues. Germline values: CDR1 SGDLS, CDR2 YYNGEE. The CDR3 protein is CASSVRGYDAYEQYF. CDR3 nucleotides: TGTGCCAGCAGCGTAAGGGGTTACGACGCCTACGAGCAGTACTTC.

The chain recombines TRBV25-1 with TRBJ1-2; 12 bases are a match to TRBD1. Germline loops: CDR1 MGHDK, CDR2 SYGVNS. CDR3 length: 12 residues. The ends lost 11 bases at V and 8 bases at J; junction bases unmatched: 6. CDR3 protein: CAAGTGGAGYTF. CDR3 in DNA: TGTGCCGCCGGGACAGGGGGCGCGGGCTACACCTTC.

This clonotype was detected only once. No conserved phenylalanine or tryptophan is present at the end of the CDR3, so a read error is the likely explanation. Because the CDR3's place on the DNA is in doubt, the DNA is left out and the CDR3 is given as listed by TCRdb. This chain joins TRBV9 and TRBJ1-5; no DNA check was done on the table's D call, TRBD1. Germline V gene data show CDR1 as SGDLS and CDR2 as YYNGEE. A total of 8 residues make up the CDR3, ends included. The CDR3 reads CASSPPGS.

V and J are TRBV12-3 or TRBV12-4 and TRBJ1-5; D call uncertain. This CDR3 has 13 amino acids. Trimming left V 2 bases short and J 4 bases short, with 6 bases between. CDR3 residues: CASSLSVNQPQHF. CDR3 coding DNA: TGTGCCAGCAGTTTATCGGTAAATCAGCCCCAGCATTTT.

This chain uses TRBV20-1 with TRBJ2-3, with TRBD1 matching over 8 bases. The CDR3 has 16 residues. The V segment lost 3 bases and the J segment 8 bases; nucleotides outside the gene matches: 16. The germline V gene encodes CDR1 DFQATT and CDR2 SNEGSKA (reference sequence). CDR3 nucleotides: TGCAGTGCTAGTGGGCCCGGACAGGGCGGCAGTGGTACGCAGTATTTT. Amino acids: CSASGPGQGGSGTQYF.

This clonotype was detected many times. V gene TRBV7-9 combines with J gene TRBJ2-1, with 13 nucleotides matching TRBD2. J gave up 7 bases and V 2 bases, and 11 bases lay outside the gene matches. The CDR3 has 18 residues. In germline, CDR1 is SEHNR, CDR2 FQNEAQ (reference sequence). The CDR3 coding sequence is TGTGCCAGCAGCTTACCGCCTTACACTAGCGGGGGGGGAAATGAGCAGTTCTTC. It specifies CASSLPPYTSGGGNEQFF.

The chain recombines TRBV10-2 with TRBJ2-1; 9 nucleotides line up with TRBD2. After removal of 11 bases from V and 6 bases from J, the junction contained 5 bases not matched to a gene. Germline values: CDR1 WSHSY, CDR2 SAAADI. The CDR3 is 12 amino acids. DNA of the CDR3: TGCGCCGACTGCGGGAGGGCCAATGAGCAGTTCTTC. It is translated as CADCGRANEQFF.

The chain employs TRBV5-1 and TRBJ2-7; 9 nucleotides line up with TRBD1. J was trimmed by 3 bases and V by 4 bases; bases with no gene match: 8. Germline V gene data show CDR1 as SGHRS and CDR2 as YFSETQ. This CDR3 comprises 15 residues. DNA of the CDR3: TGCGCCAGCAGCATAGGGACAGGGCTATACTACGAGCAGTACTTC. It specifies CASSIGTGLYYEQYF.

The rearrangement uses TRBV20-1 and TRBJ2-5; 7 bases map to TRBD1. The CDR3 is 13 amino acids. V was clipped by 2 bases and J by 1 base; unmatched bases: 1. The germline CDR1 and CDR2 sequences are DFQATT and SNEGSKA (reference sequence). The CDR3 spells CSARNRGQETQYF. In nucleotides, the CDR3 is TGCAGTGCTAGAAACAGGGGCCAAGAGACCCAGTACTTC.

This clonotype was seen ten or more times. This may be a read error, as it is one base from a much larger clone. The chain links TRBV19 to TRBJ2-7; D may match TRBD1 or TRBD2 (5 bases each). This CDR3 has 15 residues. CDR1 and CDR2 from the germline V gene are LNHDA and SQIVND (reference sequence). The CDR3 DNA reads as TGTGCCAGTAGTATATCGGGACGGAGCTCCTGCGAGCAGTACTTC. Its protein is CASSISGRSSCEQYF. The whole variable domain, filled in from reference TRBV19 and TRBJ2-7, reads DGGITQSPKYLFRKEGQNVTLSCEQNLNHDAMYWYRQDPGQGLRLIYYSQIVNDFQKGDIAEGYSVSREKKESFPLTVTSAQKNPTAFYLCASSISGRSSCEQYFGPGTRLTVT.

The genes are TRBV2 and TRBJ2-7; 7 bases map to TRBD1. CDR1 is SNHLY and CDR2 is FYNNEI in the germline V gene. The CDR3 loop spans 13 amino acids. Losses at the gene ends were 4 bases for V and 3 bases for J; bases not matched to a gene: 3. CDR3 sequence (DNA): TGTGCCAGCAGTGTGGGACAGAACTACGAGCAGTACTTC. Its protein is CASSVGQNYEQYF.

The CDR3 sequence: CSSSFMYTEAFF. DNA for the CDR3: TGCAGCAGCTCCTTTATGTACACTGAAGCTTTCTTT. The V call is TRBV29-1, the J call TRBJ1-1, with no clear D. The V gene's germline CDR1 is SQVTM and CDR2 ANQGSEA. CDR3 size: 12 residues. With 8 bases removed from V and 3 bases from J, the gap between germline ends came to 13 bases.

This clonotype is termed medium-sized (0.01 to 0.1%). J is TRBJ2-6 and V is TRBV29-1; D gene uncertain. Trimming pared 2 bases from V and 2 bases from J, leaving 4 bases between. This CDR3 contains 13 residues. Germline CDR1 and CDR2: SQVTM and ANQGSEA. The CDR3 DNA reads TGCAGCGTTGAAAGGGCTGGGGCCAACGTCCTGACTTTC. This sequence encodes CSVERAGANVLTF.

This clonotype was recorded many times. V usage is TRBV6-6 and J usage is TRBJ2-6; D unresolved. Looked up from germline, CDR1 is MNHNY and CDR2 is SVGAGI (reference sequence). CDR3 length: 16 amino acids. V was clipped by 5 bases and J by 0 bases, with 11 bases between them. The CDR3: CASSPATSSGANVLTF. The CDR3 DNA reads as TGTGCCAGCAGTCCGGCGACGAGCTCTGGGGCCAACGTCCTGACTTTC.

This clonotype was seen repeatedly, ten times or more. The rearrangement uses TRBV5-5 and TRBJ2-7, with 8 nucleotides matching TRBD1. V lost 4 bases and J lost 3; bases outside the gene matches: 6. The length of the CDR3 is 14 residues. CDR1 and CDR2 from the germline V gene are SGHKS and YYEKEE (reference sequence). Here the CDR3 reads CASSHPGQGYEQYF. CDR3 coding DNA: TGTGCCAGCAGCCACCCCGGACAGGGCTACGAGCAGTACTTC. Supplemented by reference TRBV5-5 and TRBJ2-7, the full variable domain reads DAGVTQSPTHLIKTRGQQVTLRCSPISGHKSVSWYQQVLGQGPQFIFQYYEKEERGRGNFPDRFSARQFPNYSSELNVNALLLGDSALYLCASSHPGQGYEQYFGPGTRLTVT.

The chain couples TRBV7-2 to TRBJ2-7, with 9 nucleotides matching TRBD2. The V and J ends lost 5 bases and 7 bases, in that order; junction bases with no gene match: 9. The CDR3 length is 14 residues. CDR1 is SGHTA and CDR2 is FQGNSA in the germline V gene. CDR3 DNA: TGTGCCAGCAGCGAGGGACTAGCTCTTTGGGAGCAGTACTTC. This codes for CASSEGLALWEQYF.

The gene calls are TRBV7-3 and TRBJ2-1, with 9 nucleotides matching TRBD2. The V and J ends lost 4 bases and 4 bases, in that order; junction bases with no gene match: 5. Germline CDR1 reads SGHTA; CDR2 reads FQGTGA. The CDR3 consists of 15 residues. The DNA for the CDR3 is TGTGCCAGCAGCTCTACTAGCGGGCCGTACAATGAGCAGTTCTTC. This encodes CASSSTSGPYNEQFF. Together with reference TRBV7-3 and TRBJ2-1, the CDR3 gives the full variable domain: GAGVSQTPSNKVTEKGKYVELRCDPISGHTALYWYRQSLGQGPEFLIYFQGTGAADDSGLPNDRFFAVRPEGSVSTLKIQRTERGDSAVYLCASSSTSGPYNEQFFGPGTRLTVL.

This clonotype was detected ten times or more. The V and J genes are TRBV2 and TRBJ2-2; 13 bases fit TRBD2. Germline CDR1 is SNHLY and CDR2 is FYNNEI. Germline trimming cut 2 bases from V and 4 bases from J; bases unmatched to any gene: 10. The CDR3 spans 19 residues. The CDR3 region is CASSERLAGGLGVTGELFF. The CDR3 bases are TGTGCCAGCAGTGAACGACTAGCGGGGGGCTTGGGGGTCACCGGGGAGCTGTTTTTT.

For this clonotype: Just one base apart from a much larger clone, this may be a read error. The chain links TRBV28 to TRBJ2-5; perhaps D is TRBD1 or TRBD2 (6 bases each). Germline-derived CDR1 and CDR2 are MDHEN and SYDVKM. There are 15 residues in the CDR3. The CDR3 nucleotides read TGTGCCAGCAGTACCCGAGGGGGGTACCAAGAGGCCCAGTACTTC. Amino acids: CASSTRGGYQEAQYF.

The chain couples TRBV5-6 to TRBJ2-7; 10 bases align to TRBD1. The CDR3 sequence is 14 residues long. CDR1 and CDR2 (germline): SGHDT, YYEEEE. J gave up 4 bases and V 4 bases, and 5 bases lay outside the gene matches. CDR3 in amino acids: CASSSLGQGYEQYF. In nucleotides, the CDR3 is TGTGCCAGCAGCAGCCTGGGACAGGGGTACGAGCAGTACTTC.

At least ten counts were recorded for this clonotype. The chain carries TRBV9 and TRBJ2-1, with TRBD2 identical over 7 bases. CDR1 is SGDLS, CDR2 YYNGEE, per germline. Trimming cost V 0 bases and J 5 bases; bases outside gene matches: 5. CDR3 size: 15 residues. CDR3 protein: CASSVVGDYNNEQFF. The CDR3 DNA reads as TGTGCCAGCAGCGTAGTTGGGGACTACAACAATGAGCAGTTCTTC.